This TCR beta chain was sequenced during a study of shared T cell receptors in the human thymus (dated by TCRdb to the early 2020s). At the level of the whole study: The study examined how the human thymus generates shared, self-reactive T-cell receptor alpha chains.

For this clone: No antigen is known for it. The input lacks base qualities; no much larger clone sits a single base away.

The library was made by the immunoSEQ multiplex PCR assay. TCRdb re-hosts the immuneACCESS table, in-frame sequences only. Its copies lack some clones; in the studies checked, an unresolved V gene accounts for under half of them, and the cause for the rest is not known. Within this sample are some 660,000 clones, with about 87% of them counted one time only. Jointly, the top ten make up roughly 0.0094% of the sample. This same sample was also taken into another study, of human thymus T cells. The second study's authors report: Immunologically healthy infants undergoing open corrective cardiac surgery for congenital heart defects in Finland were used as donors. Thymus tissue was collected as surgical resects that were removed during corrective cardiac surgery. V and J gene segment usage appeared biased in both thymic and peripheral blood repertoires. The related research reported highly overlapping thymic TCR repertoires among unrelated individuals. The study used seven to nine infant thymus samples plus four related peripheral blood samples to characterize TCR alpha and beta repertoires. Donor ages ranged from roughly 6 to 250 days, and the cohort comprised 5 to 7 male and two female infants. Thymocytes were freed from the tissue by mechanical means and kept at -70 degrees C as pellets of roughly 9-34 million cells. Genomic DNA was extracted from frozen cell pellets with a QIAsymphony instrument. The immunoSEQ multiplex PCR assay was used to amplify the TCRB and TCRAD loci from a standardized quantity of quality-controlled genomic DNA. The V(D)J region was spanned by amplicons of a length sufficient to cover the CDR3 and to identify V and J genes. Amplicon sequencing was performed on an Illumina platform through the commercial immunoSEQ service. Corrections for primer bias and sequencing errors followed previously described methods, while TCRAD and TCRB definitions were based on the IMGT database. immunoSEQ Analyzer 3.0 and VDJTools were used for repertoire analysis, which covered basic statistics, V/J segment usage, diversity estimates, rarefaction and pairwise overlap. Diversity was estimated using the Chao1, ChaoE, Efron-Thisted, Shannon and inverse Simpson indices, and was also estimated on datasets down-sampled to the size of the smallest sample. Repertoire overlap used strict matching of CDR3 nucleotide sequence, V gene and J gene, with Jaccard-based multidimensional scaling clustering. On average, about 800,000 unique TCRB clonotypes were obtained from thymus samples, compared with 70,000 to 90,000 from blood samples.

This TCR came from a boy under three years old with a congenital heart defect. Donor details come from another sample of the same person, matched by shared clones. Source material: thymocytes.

Here the CDR3 is given as CASSVEPDINYGYTF. In nucleotide form, the sequence is TGTGCCAGCAGCGTAGAGCCGGACATTAACTATGGCTACACCTTC. The V and J genes are TRBV9 and TRBJ1-2; the D gene is possibly TRBD1, with 5 bases matching. At the junction V is shortened by 0 bases and J by 1 base, with 10 bases in between. The germline V gene yields SGDLS for CDR1 and YYNGEE for CDR2. The CDR3, cysteine through phenylalanine, is 15 amino acids long. The CDR3 DNA has 45 bases and is translated from base 1.